The clone carrying this T cell receptor (beta chain) was counted once. The source of the sample is a study of shared clonotypes between healthy human individuals. Measured with immunoSEQ multiplex PCR; TCRdb has only the in-frame clones, and not every one. This sample has some 2,500,000 clones; 80% to 95% occur once, and the top ten carry around 0.35%. Investigators divided CD4+ cells into CD45RA+ naive and CD45RA-negative memory subsets. V lost 4 bases and J lost 1, with 10 bases in between. The CDR3 loop spans 13 amino acids. Germline CDR1 reads GTSNPN; CDR2 reads SVGIG (reference sequence). This receptor was obtained from a man aged 18 to 29 in good health. Some clones in this sample may be carry-over from other donors' samples. Sequencing was done on a sample of naive CD4+ T cells from PBMCs. Subset indicated: CD45RA+ positively selected. The rearrangement links TRBV30 to TRBJ1-2, with a possible D match to TRBD1 (5 bases). CDR3 nucleotide sequence: TGTGCCTGGACCGAGCAGGGTAACTATGGCTACACCTTC. It yields the protein CAWTEQGNYGYTF.